The 17 T cell receptor beta chains given below trace back to one sample, sequenced in a study of identical twins. TCRdb passed the 5' RACE reads through MiXCR, listing each CDR3 protein once. The sample lists 1.5 million to 2 million distinct CDR3 sequences, roughly a third occurring once. Sequenced material: cord blood. The receptors originated from a newborn girl in good health.

A few counts support this clonotype. The chain combines TRBV15 with TRBJ2-7, with TRBD2 matching over 9 bases. V shed 3 bases, J shed 4 bases, and the junction held 10 bases outside the gene matches. The CDR3 has 16 amino acids. Looked up from germline, CDR1 is LNHNV and CDR2 is YYDKDF (reference sequence). CDR3 in DNA: TGTGCCACCAGCAGTTTGCGGGGGGGTTTAGTTTACGAGCAGTACTTC. This encodes CATSSLRGGLVYEQYF.

This clonotype came up a few times. CDR3 nucleotide sequence: TGCAGTGCTACTCGACAGTATGGCACTGAAGCTTTCTTT. Its protein product is CSATRQYGTEAFF. The chain carries TRBV20-1 and TRBJ1-1; weak D call: TRBD1 (5 bases). V shed 4 bases and J shed 4 bases, with 13 bases lying between them. Germline lookup yields CDR1 DFQATT and CDR2 SNEGSKA (reference sequence). The CDR3 has 13 amino acids.

A few counts support this clonotype. The chain links TRBV6-1 to TRBJ2-5; D gene uncertain. The CDR3 is 13 residues long. The germline gives CDR1 MNHNS, CDR2 SASEGT. Deletions cut 5 bases from V and 1 base from J, with 8 bases between. CDR3 DNA sequence: TGTGCCAGCAGTCCGCTTATCCAAGAGACCCAGTACTTC. It yields the protein CASSPLIQETQYF.

This chain joins TRBV28 and TRBJ2-5; no clear D. The CDR3 is 11 amino acids. Trimming stripped 5 bases from V and 10 bases from J, with 11 bases between. Germline-derived CDR1 and CDR2 are MDHEN and SYDVKM. CDR3: CASSPKVIQYF. The CDR3 DNA is TGTGCCAGCAGTCCCAAAGTAATCCAGTACTTC.

Only a few counts were recorded for this clonotype. The chain recombines TRBV21-1 with TRBJ2-4; the listed D gene, TRBD2, was not tested against the DNA. TRBV21-1 is a pseudogene locus. The CDR3 extends over 17 amino acids. This CDR3 is CASNPARLLAAKNIQYF. CDR3 sequence (DNA): TGTGCCAGCAACCCCGCTAGGCTTCTAGCGGCCAAAAACATTCAGTACTTC.

This clonotype showed up just a few times. V usage is TRBV19 and J usage is TRBJ2-3, with D hard to call. The CDR3 is 17 amino acids. Between the trimmed V and J ends, which lost 6 bases and 4 bases, there was a span of 23 bases. The germline V gene encodes CDR1 LNHDA and CDR2 SQIVND (reference sequence). CDR3 DNA sequence: TGTGCCAGTAGATGGGGTGGCGACTCTCGCGGCGCAGATACGCAGTATTTT. It specifies CASRWGGDSRGADTQYF.

This clonotype was detected a few times. The chain uses TRBV5-1 and TRBJ2-1; D perhaps matches TRBD2 (5 bases). The J call is uncertain, as TRBJ2-7 better fits the DNA end. Per germline, CDR1 SGHRS and CDR2 YFSETQ. The CDR3 runs 15 residues. The CDR3 loop reads CASSLGTLSYNEQYF. In DNA, the CDR3 is TGCGCCAGCAGCTTGGGGACTCTCTCCTACAATGAGCAGTACTTC.

This clonotype has only a few counts. The V gene is TRBV6-5, the J gene TRBJ2-7; possibly TRBD2 for D (6 bases). Germline values: CDR1 MNHEY, CDR2 SVGAGI. Trimming pared 7 bases from V and 2 bases from J, leaving 18 bases between. The CDR3 has 15 residues. This CDR3 is CASKLRRELTYEQYF. CDR3 DNA sequence: TGTGCCAGCAAGTTGAGGAGGGAATTAACCTACGAGCAGTACTTC.

This clonotype was found a few times. The chain is built from TRBV28 and TRBJ2-3; the D is unclear. The CDR3 runs 16 residues. Germline CDR1 and CDR2: MDHEN and SYDVKM. V was trimmed by 6 bases and J by 2 bases, leaving 18 bases between them. CDR3 loop: CASSPPAGDSTDTQYF. The CDR3 DNA sequence: TGTGCCAGCAGCCCACCCGCAGGAGATTCCACAGATACGCAGTATTTT.

Written as DNA, the CDR3 is TGTGCCAGCAGCGTAAACCCCAAGTTGAATGAGCAGTACTTC. Translating it yields CASSVNPKLNEQYF. The chain is built from TRBV7-9 and TRBJ2-5; no definite D call. Trimming took 5 bases from V and 11 from J, leaving 21 bases between them. Germline CDR1 is SEHNR and CDR2 is FQNEAQ (reference sequence). The CDR3 is 14 residues long. Combining the CDR3 with reference TRBV7-9 and TRBJ2-5 gives the whole variable domain DTGVSQNPRHKITKRGQNVTFRCDPISEHNRLYWYRQTLGQGPEFLTYFQNEAQLEKSRLLSDRFSAERPKGSFSTLEIQRTEQGDSAMYLCASSVNPKLNEQYFGPGTRLLVL.

The chain links TRBV7-9 to TRBJ2-7; tentative D call: TRBD2 (5 bases). The germline CDR1 and CDR2 sequences are SEHNR and FQNEAQ (reference sequence). Trimming took 0 bases from V and 1 from J, leaving 16 bases between them. There are 17 residues in the CDR3. The CDR3 is CASSLAILGVASYEQYF. The CDR3 nucleotides are TGTGCCAGCAGCTTAGCCATTTTGGGAGTAGCTTCCTACGAGCAGTACTTC.

This clonotype has only a few counts. The V and J genes are TRBV20-1 and TRBJ2-3; TRBD2 aligns across 9 bases. This CDR3 comprises 13 residues. Germline CDR1 and CDR2: DFQATT and SNEGSKA (reference sequence). The CDR3 is CSVAGVFTDTQYF. CDR3 bases: TGCAGCGTAGCGGGGGTGTTCACAGATACGCAGTATTTT.

The chain recombines TRBV20-1 with TRBJ1-1, with D hard to call. Trimming left V 0 bases short and J 6 bases short, with 14 bases between. The CDR3 covers 14 residues. The germline CDR1 and CDR2 sequences are DFQATT and SNEGSKA (reference sequence). The CDR3: CSARELTVMAEAFF. CDR3 coding DNA: TGCAGTGCTAGAGAGCTAACGGTGATGGCTGAAGCTTTCTTT.

Comment on this clonotype: Being one base from a much bigger clone, this may be a read error. This chain connects TRBV7-9 to TRBJ2-3; D unclear. This CDR3 comprises 11 residues. Looked up from germline, CDR1 is SEHNR and CDR2 is FQNEAQ (reference sequence). The CDR3 DNA sequence: TGTTCCAGCAGCGACTTAGATACGCAGTATTTT. This encodes CSSSDLDTQYF. The whole variable domain, filled in from reference TRBV7-9 and TRBJ2-3, reads DTGVSQNPRHKITKRGQNVTFRCDPISEHNRLYWYRQTLGQGPEFLTYFQNEAQLEKSRLLSDRFSAERPKGSFSTLEIQRTEQGDSAMYLCSSSDLDTQYFGPGTRLTVL.

The chain uses TRBV20-1 and TRBJ1-1, with D possibly matching TRBD1 (6 bases). The CDR3 consists of 16 residues. V lost 6 bases, J lost 0 bases, and 20 bases lay in between. Germline-derived CDR1 and CDR2 are DFQATT and SNEGSKA (reference sequence). The CDR3 region has the DNA TGCAGTGCGCTACCGGGACACACTCCTTTGAACACTGAAGCTTTCTTT. The encoded protein is CSALPGHTPLNTEAFF.

This chain connects TRBV7-2 to TRBJ2-5, with unresolved D. The end of the DNA is better explained by TRBJ2-7, so the J call may be wrong. Germline-derived CDR1 and CDR2 are SGHTA and FQGNSA. The CDR3 covers 13 residues. CDR3 region: CASSLFETGEQYF. The CDR3 DNA reads as TGTGCCAGCAGCCTTTTTGAGACTGGCGAGCAGTACTTC.

The sample holds many counts of this clonotype. This chain uses TRBV5-1 with TRBJ1-2, with D uncertain. Looked up from germline, CDR1 is SGHRS and CDR2 is YFSETQ. V was clipped by 0 bases and J by 0 bases, with 6 bases between them. This CDR3 is built from 14 residues. DNA of the CDR3: TGCGCCAGCAGCTTGGGCATTTCTAACTATGGCTACACCTTC. This gives the protein CASSLGISNYGYTF.